The entry below describes one T cell receptor (beta chain). TCRdb keeps only in-frame clones here, not all; method: immunoSEQ multiplex PCR. The sample lists hundreds of thousands of clones, around 89% occurring once. This sample is part of a study of blood T cell repertoires in COVID-19. Across the whole study: Sources were T cells, B-cell-depleted T cells, or PBMCs; the material itself was cDNA or gDNA.

The CDR3 covers 13 residues. V was shortened by 2 bases and J by 4 bases, with 8 bases between the two germline ends. Germline loops: CDR1 MNHEY, CDR2 SVGAGI. Source material: peripheral blood. This receptor was identified in a woman aged 45 to 65 with COVID-19, enrolled during active disease. J is TRBJ1-2 and V is TRBV6-5, with D uncertain. The CDR3 nucleotides are TGTGCCAGCAGTTACGTGGCTGGCTATGGCTACACCTTC. Translation gives CASSYVAGYGYTF.